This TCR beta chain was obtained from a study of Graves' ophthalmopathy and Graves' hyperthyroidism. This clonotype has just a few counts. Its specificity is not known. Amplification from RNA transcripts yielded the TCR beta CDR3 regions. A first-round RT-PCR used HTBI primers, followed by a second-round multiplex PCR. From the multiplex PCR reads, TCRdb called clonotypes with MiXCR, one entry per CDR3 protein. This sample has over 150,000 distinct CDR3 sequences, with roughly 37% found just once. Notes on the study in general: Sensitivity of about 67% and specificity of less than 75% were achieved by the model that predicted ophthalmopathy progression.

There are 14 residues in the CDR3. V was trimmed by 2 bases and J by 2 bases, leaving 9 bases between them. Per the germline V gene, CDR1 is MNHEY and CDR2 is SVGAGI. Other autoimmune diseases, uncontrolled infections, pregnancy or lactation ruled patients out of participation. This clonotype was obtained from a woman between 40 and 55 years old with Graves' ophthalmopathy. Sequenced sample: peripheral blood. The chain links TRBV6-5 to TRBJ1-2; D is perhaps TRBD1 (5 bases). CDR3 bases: TGTGCCAGCAGTTACGACAGCAACAACTATGGCTACACCTTC. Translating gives CASSYDSNNYGYTF.